These 25 T cell receptor beta chains came from one sample sequenced in a study of blood T cell repertoires in COVID-19. Sequencing used immunoSEQ multiplex PCR; TCRdb keeps in-frame clones, though not all of them. There are about 150,000 clones in the sample; 75% to 90% occur only once, and approximately 15% lies in the top ten. The source material was peripheral blood. These receptors were taken from a woman in her thirties or forties with acute or convalescent COVID-19.

The gene calls are TRBV3-1 (or the pseudogene TRBV3-2) and TRBJ1-2; 8 bases fit TRBD1. V dropped 4 bases and J dropped 4; count of bases not matched to a gene: 5. CDR3 length equals 14 residues. Looked up from germline, CDR1 is LGHDT and CDR2 is YNNKEL (reference sequence). CDR3 coding DNA: TGTGCCAGCAGCCCCAGGACAGGGCCCTATGGCTACACCTTC. This encodes CASSPRTGPYGYTF.

The chain has TRBV10-3 and TRBJ2-1; 8 bases line up with TRBD2. The germline V gene encodes CDR1 ENHRY and CDR2 SYGVKD. The CDR3 consists of 13 residues. Trimming at V came to 9 bases and at J to 6 bases, leaving 7 bases not matched to a gene. CDR3 coding DNA: TGTGCCATTTCCGGGACTAGTTCCAATGAGCAGTTCTTC. Amino acids: CAISGTSSNEQFF.

The chain recombines TRBV11-2 with TRBJ1-5; D not resolved. This CDR3 spans 13 amino acids. Germline V lookup: CDR1 SGHAT, CDR2 FQNNGV. The V end was cut by 6 bases, the J end by 2 bases, with 8 bases between. In nucleotides, the CDR3 is TGTGCCAGCAGACGAAGCCGCAATCAGCCCCAGCATTTT. Amino acids: CASRRSRNQPQHF.

The chain is built from TRBV28 and TRBJ2-7; tentative D call: TRBD2 (6 bases). Trimming took 6 bases from V and 3 from J, leaving 18 bases between them. The CDR3 spans 15 residues. Germline CDR1 is MDHEN and CDR2 is SYDVKM. The CDR3 DNA sequence: TGTGCCAGCAGGTTGGACAATGGGGGGTACTACGAGCAGTACTTC. This sequence encodes CASRLDNGGYYEQYF.

J is TRBJ2-1 and V is TRBV27; TRBD2 matches at 10 bases. From germline, CDR1 is MNHEY and CDR2 SMNVEV (reference sequence). V lost 2 bases, J lost 4 bases, and 5 bases stayed unmatched. The CDR3 has 16 amino acids. CDR3 sequence: CASSLAGTSVYNEQFF. The CDR3 nucleotides are TGTGCCAGCAGTTTAGCCGGGACTAGCGTTTACAATGAGCAGTTCTTC.

The chain uses TRBV19 and TRBJ2-1, with 8 positions matching TRBD2. J lost 2 bases, V lost 4 bases, and 7 bases had no gene match. This CDR3 comprises 16 residues. Looked up from germline, CDR1 is LNHDA and CDR2 is SQIVND (reference sequence). CDR3 in DNA: TGTGCCAGTAGTAAAATAGCGGGAAGGGCCTACAATGAGCAGTTCTTC. This sequence encodes CASSKIAGRAYNEQFF.

The chain is built from TRBV6-2 or TRBV6-3 and TRBJ1-5, with TRBD1 matching over 11 bases. The CDR3 has 17 amino acids. The V and J ends lost 5 bases and 7 bases, in that order; junction bases with no gene match: 13. Looked up from germline, CDR1 is MNHEY and CDR2 is SVGEGT. The CDR3, as DNA: TGTGCCAGCAGTACGACCAAAGGGACAGGGGGAACCCAGCCCCAGCATTTT. Amino acids: CASSTTKGTGGTQPQHF.

In this sample, this clone turned up once. The rearrangement joins TRBV30 to TRBJ2-3; no firm D call. Germline-derived CDR1 and CDR2 are GTSNPN and SVGIG (reference sequence). Between the trimmed V and J ends, which lost 0 bases and 3 bases, there was a span of 7 bases. The CDR3 contains 13 residues. CDR3 nucleotides: TGTGCCTGGAGTGTACTCGGGACAGATACGCAGTATTTT. As protein: CAWSVLGTDTQYF.

For this clone: In the same sample, other DNA sequences code for this CDR3. The chain joins TRBV27 to TRBJ2-1, with 8 bases lining up with TRBD2. Trimming cost V 2 bases and J 4 bases; bases outside gene matches: 4. The CDR3 is made up of 15 amino acids. Germline V gene data show CDR1 as MNHEY and CDR2 as SMNVEV (reference sequence). The CDR3 region has the DNA TGTGCCAGCAGTTTACTGGCGGGGGGATACAATGAGCAGTTCTTC. As protein: CASSLLAGGYNEQFF.

The CDR3 here is CASSEARDWSSYNEQFF. The CDR3 bases are TGTGCCAGCAGTGAAGCCCGGGACTGGAGCTCCTACAATGAGCAGTTCTTC. The rearrangement links TRBV6-1 to TRBJ2-1; a weak D match, TRBD2 (6 bases). Trimming pared 0 bases from V and 0 bases from J, leaving 12 bases between. Per germline, CDR1 MNHNS and CDR2 SASEGT. The CDR3 spans 17 residues.

This CDR3 is CASSSTSSGTDTQYF. DNA of the CDR3: TGTGCCAGCAGTTCGACTAGCAGTGGGACAGATACGCAGTATTTT. V gene TRBV6-4 combines with J gene TRBJ2-3, with 7 bases fitting TRBD2. Germline V gene lookup returns CDR1 MRHNA and CDR2 SNTAGT. This CDR3 is built from 15 residues. The trim removed 5 bases at V and 3 bases at J, leaving 8 bases unmatched.

V usage is TRBV29-1 and J usage is TRBJ2-3; the match to TRBD1 covers 7 bases. This CDR3 contains 16 residues. Germline V CDR1 and CDR2: SQVTM, ANQGSEA. Trimming at V came to 1 base and at J to 3 bases, leaving 10 bases not matched to a gene. The CDR3, as DNA: TGCAGCGTTGAAGGAGAGACAGGGACGTCAACAGATACGCAGTATTTT. It encodes CSVEGETGTSTDTQYF.

V is TRBV2 and J is TRBJ2-3, with unresolved D. The CDR3 sequence is 12 residues long. V gave up 3 bases and J gave up 9 bases, with 10 bases separating them. Germline V gene lookup returns CDR1 SNHLY and CDR2 FYNNEI. DNA of the CDR3: TGTGCCAGCAGTGAGCTACTTGTGACGCAGTATTTT. It specifies CASSELLVTQYF.

The chain is built from TRBV11-2 and TRBJ2-7; 9 positions agree with TRBD1. V lost 5 bases to trimming and J lost 3 bases; unmatched junction nucleotides: 8. CDR1 is SGHAT, CDR2 FQNNGV, per germline. CDR3 length equals 15 residues. The CDR3 sequence is CASSLGTGNGYEQYF. The CDR3 DNA is TGTGCCAGCAGCCTCGGGACAGGGAACGGCTACGAGCAGTACTTC.

The J gene is TRBJ2-7, the V gene TRBV10-3; no clear D. V lost 3 bases and J lost 5, with 8 bases in between. This CDR3 is 12 amino acids long. Germline V CDR1 and CDR2: ENHRY, SYGVKD. The CDR3 region is CAISDPVDEQYF. The CDR3 nucleotides read TGTGCCATCAGTGATCCCGTAGACGAGCAGTACTTC.

The chain uses TRBV4-2 and TRBJ2-3; maybe TRBD1 (5 bases). The CDR3 is made up of 13 amino acids. The V end lost 1 base, the J end lost 5 bases, and 7 bases lay between the germline ends. Germline CDR1 LGHNA, CDR2 YNFKEQ. CDR3 sequence: CASSQGQRDTQYF. In DNA, the CDR3 is TGTGCCAGCAGCCAAGGACAGAGAGATACGCAGTATTTT.

J is TRBJ2-7 and V is TRBV27; D is perhaps TRBD1 (5 bases). This CDR3 is 15 amino acids long. V lost 6 bases, J lost 2 bases, and 17 bases lay in between. Germline CDR1 is MNHEY and CDR2 is SMNVEV (reference sequence). In nucleotides, the CDR3 is TGTGCCAGCAGCTGGACAAAGAGCCGCCCCTACGAGCAGTACTTC. It encodes CASSWTKSRPYEQYF.

The chain combines TRBV11-3 with TRBJ1-4; 10 positions agree with TRBD1. This CDR3 is 16 amino acids long. From germline, CDR1 is SGHNT and CDR2 YENEEA. The V gene end was trimmed by 6 bases and the J gene end by 7 bases; junction bases not matched to a gene: 11. The CDR3 nucleotides read TGTGCCAGCAGTCGAATGATGGACAGGGGGGGTGAAAAACTGTTTTTT. Amino acids: CASSRMMDRGGEKLFF.

In DNA form, the CDR3 reads TGTGCCAGTATGGCGGGGAGCGGCAATCAGCCCCAGCATTTT. Its protein is CASMAGSGNQPQHF. V gene TRBV19 combines with J gene TRBJ1-5; D gene ambiguous. V dropped 7 bases and J dropped 2 bases, with 12 bases sitting between them. The CDR3 extends over 14 amino acids. Looked up from germline, CDR1 is LNHDA and CDR2 is SQIVND (reference sequence). Using reference TRBV19 and TRBJ1-5 for the parts outside the CDR3, the full variable domain is DGGITQSPKYLFRKEGQNVTLSCEQNLNHDAMYWYRQDPGQGLRLIYYSQIVNDFQKGDIAEGYSVSREKKESFPLTVTSAQKNPTAFYLCASMAGSGNQPQHFGDGTRLSIL.

V is TRBV9 and J is TRBJ1-2; 9 bases map to TRBD1. V lost 9 bases, J lost 8 bases, and 17 bases stayed unmatched. Germline V gives CDR1 SGDLS, CDR2 YYNGEE. The CDR3 sequence is 15 residues long. The CDR3 reads CATTYPHTGGQGYTF. The CDR3 region has the DNA TGTGCCACCACCTACCCTCATACAGGGGGCCAGGGCTACACCTTC.

The chain couples TRBV6-7 to TRBJ2-1, with a possible D match to TRBD1 (5 bases). TRBV6-7 is identified as an open reading frame with a role that is uncertain. V was trimmed by 5 bases and J by 3 bases, leaving 17 bases between them. This CDR3 contains 16 residues. The chain's CDR3 is CASSKQDRKLYNEQFF. In DNA form, the CDR3 reads TGTGCCAGCAGTAAACAAGACAGAAAACTCTACAATGAGCAGTTCTTC.

The chain links TRBV5-4 to TRBJ2-2, with D perhaps matching TRBD2 (6 bases). This CDR3 region has 15 residues. V dropped 4 bases and J dropped 0 bases, with 10 bases sitting between them. CDR1 and CDR2 (germline): SGHNT, YYREEE (reference sequence). DNA for the CDR3: TGTGCCAGCAGCCGGGAGACCCCGAACACCGGGGAGCTGTTTTTT. Its protein is CASSRETPNTGELFF.

The chain employs TRBV7-9 and TRBJ2-7; 7 bases fit TRBD1. Germline V gene sequence: CDR1 SEHNR, CDR2 FQNEAQ (reference sequence). With 0 bases clipped from V and 2 bases from J, the junction kept 4 bases outside the gene matches. The CDR3 runs 15 residues. The CDR3 sequence is CASSLAGQATYEQYF. The CDR3 DNA sequence: TGTGCCAGCAGCTTAGCAGGACAGGCGACCTACGAGCAGTACTTC. Supplemented by reference TRBV7-9 and TRBJ2-7, the full variable domain reads DTGVSQNPRHKITKRGQNVTFRCDPISEHNRLYWYRQTLGQGPEFLTYFQNEAQLEKSRLLSDRFSAERPKGSFSTLEIQRTEQGDSAMYLCASSLAGQATYEQYFGPGTRLTVT.

The chain couples TRBV15 to TRBJ2-7, with a possible D match to TRBD2 (6 bases). In germline, CDR1 is LNHNV, CDR2 YYDKDF (reference sequence). The V end lost 0 bases, the J end lost 1 base, and 10 bases lay between the germline ends. The CDR3 loop spans 15 amino acids. The CDR3 region is CATSRDPEGSYEQYF. The CDR3 nucleotides are TGTGCCACCAGCAGAGATCCGGAGGGGTCCTACGAGCAGTACTTC.

The J gene is TRBJ1-1, the V gene TRBV3-1 (or the pseudogene TRBV3-2); TRBD1 might be the D (5 bases). The germline gives CDR1 LGHDT, CDR2 YNNKEL (reference sequence). Trimming removed 2 bases at V and 5 bases at J, with 9 bases between. CDR3 size: 13 residues. CDR3 sequence reads: CASSQNGGTEAFF. CDR3 DNA: TGTGCCAGCAGCCAAAACGGGGGGACTGAAGCTTTCTTT.